One sample yielded the 20 T cell receptor beta chains listed below, sequenced in a study of blood T cell repertoires in COVID-19. Clones were read by immunoSEQ multiplex PCR, and TCRdb kept only the in-frame ones, dropping some. This table holds 130,000 or so clones, around 77% found once. The sequencing input was peripheral blood. Source of these receptors: a man aged 55 to 70 with active or convalescent COVID-19.

The chain uses TRBV3-1 (or the pseudogene TRBV3-2) and TRBJ2-1; D unclear. V was cut by 2 bases and J by 7 bases, with 6 bases left in between. The CDR3 has 12 amino acids. Germline loops: CDR1 LGHDT, CDR2 YNNKEL (reference sequence). The CDR3 protein is CASSQIGNEQFF. The CDR3 DNA is TGTGCCAGCAGCCAAATCGGGAATGAGCAGTTCTTC.

The V gene is TRBV4-2, the J gene TRBJ2-3; D ambiguous. V lost 0 bases and J lost 2, with 12 bases in between. Germline V gives CDR1 LGHNA, CDR2 YNFKEQ. CDR3 length: 16 residues. The DNA of the CDR3 is TGTGCCAGCAGCCAAGAGTCTCCGCTACTCACAGATACGCAGTATTTT. It encodes CASSQESPLLTDTQYF.

The rearrangement uses TRBV3-1 (or the pseudogene TRBV3-2) and TRBJ2-2; D is unresolved. In germline, CDR1 is LGHDT, CDR2 YNNKEL (reference sequence). This CDR3 has 14 residues. The V end lost 4 bases, the J end lost 3 bases, and 9 bases lay between the germline ends. The CDR3 loop is CASSPPLYTGELFF. CDR3 nucleotide sequence: TGTGCCAGCAGCCCCCCCCTCTACACCGGGGAGCTGTTTTTT.

V and J are TRBV5-1 and TRBJ2-3, with D perhaps TRBD2 (5 bases). This CDR3 contains 14 residues. With 0 bases removed from V and 3 bases from J, the gap between germline ends came to 8 bases. From germline, CDR1 is SGHRS and CDR2 YFSETQ. The CDR3 is CASSLVAGTDTQYF. CDR3 bases: TGCGCCAGCAGCTTGGTTGCGGGTACAGATACGCAGTATTTT.

The chain couples TRBV6-4 to TRBJ2-3; possible D gene TRBD1, 5 bases. Germline lookup yields CDR1 MRHNA and CDR2 SNTAGT. V lost 2 bases and J lost 5, with 8 bases in between. The CDR3 totals 13 residues. CDR3 sequence (DNA): TGTGCCAGCAGTGACAACAGGAGAGATACGCAGTATTTT. Amino acid sequence: CASSDNRRDTQYF.

The chain joins TRBV7-2 to TRBJ2-1; possibly TRBD2 for D (6 bases). CDR3 size: 14 residues. Germline V gene sequence: CDR1 SGHTA, CDR2 FQGNSA. V was shortened by 1 base and J by 6 bases, with 10 bases between the two germline ends. CDR3 DNA sequence: TGTGCCAGCAGCTTAGTCGGGAGTGGCAATGAGCAGTTCTTC. It yields the protein CASSLVGSGNEQFF.

V usage is TRBV27 and J usage is TRBJ2-3; D ambiguous. Germline values: CDR1 MNHEY, CDR2 SMNVEV (reference sequence). Trimming stripped 0 bases from V and 4 bases from J, with 5 bases between. The CDR3 is 13 amino acids. This chain's CDR3 is CASSLSAADTQYF. The CDR3 region has the DNA TGTGCCAGCAGTTTATCGGCGGCAGATACGCAGTATTTT.

This chain joins TRBV6-5 and TRBJ1-1, with D unresolved. Germline CDR1 reads MNHEY; CDR2 reads SVGAGI. This CDR3 has 14 amino acids. Trimming took 0 bases from V and 5 from J, leaving 10 bases between them. Written as DNA, the CDR3 is TGTGCCAGCAGTTACTCCGAGGGTTGGACTGAAGCTTTCTTT. Amino acid sequence: CASSYSEGWTEAFF.

V usage is TRBV6-5 and J usage is TRBJ1-5; D uncertain. The germline CDR1 and CDR2 sequences are MNHEY and SVGAGI. Trimming left V 5 bases short and J 5 bases short, with 10 bases between. CDR3 size: 13 residues. In nucleotides, the CDR3 is TGTGCCAGCAGTCGAGGGTTCGATCAGCCCCAGCATTTT. It translates to CASSRGFDQPQHF.

V gene TRBV6-2 or TRBV6-3 combines with J gene TRBJ2-7; the D gene is possibly TRBD2 (5 bases). V was trimmed by 0 bases and J by 5 bases, leaving 11 bases between them. Germline V gene data show CDR1 as MNHEY and CDR2 as SVGEGT. The CDR3 runs to 14 residues. CDR3 DNA: TGTGCCAGCAGTTACTCGAGGGAATTCGACGAGCAGTACTTC. Translated, it gives CASSYSREFDEQYF.

This chain connects TRBV18 to TRBJ1-1; D is uncertain. There are 13 residues in the CDR3. Germline V gene lookup returns CDR1 KGHSH and CDR2 LQKENI. The germline V and J ends were trimmed by 6 bases and 1 base, with 9 bases remaining between them. The CDR3 DNA follows: TGTGCCAGCTCCGGGAAGCAGAACACTGAAGCTTTCTTT. It codes for CASSGKQNTEAFF.

The chain joins TRBV27 to TRBJ1-6; 7 nucleotides line up with TRBD1. The germline V gene encodes CDR1 MNHEY and CDR2 SMNVEV (reference sequence). Trimming at V came to 4 bases and at J to 10 bases, leaving 13 bases not matched to a gene. The length of the CDR3 is 16 residues. CDR3 protein: CASSSLAGQKLSPLHF. Here the CDR3 DNA reads TGTGCCAGCAGTTCCCTAGCGGGACAGAAACTATCACCCCTCCACTTT.

The sample holds one count of this clone. The chain carries TRBV7-9 and TRBJ1-1; no reliable D call. Germline lookup yields CDR1 SEHNR and CDR2 FQNEAQ (reference sequence). V was shortened by 0 bases and J by 1 base, with 6 bases between the two germline ends. This CDR3 comprises 14 residues. The CDR3 loop is CASSLASGNTEAFF. For the CDR3, the DNA is TGTGCCAGCAGCTTAGCAAGCGGGAACACTGAAGCTTTCTTT.

The chain links TRBV7-9 to TRBJ2-7, with D unresolved. The CDR3 is made up of 13 amino acids. Trimming stripped 4 bases from V and 1 base from J, with 8 bases between. Per the germline V gene, CDR1 is SEHNR and CDR2 is FQNEAQ (reference sequence). The CDR3 sequence is CASSWRRSYEQYF. The CDR3 DNA sequence: TGTGCCAGCAGCTGGCGGAGATCCTACGAGCAGTACTTC.

This clone has just a few counts. The gene calls are TRBV20-1 and TRBJ1-3; weak D call: TRBD1 (6 bases). CDR3 length: 17 residues. Germline lookup yields CDR1 DFQATT and CDR2 SNEGSKA (reference sequence). With 3 bases removed from V and 7 bases from J, the gap between germline ends came to 25 bases. The CDR3 loop reads CSASPHDPRGWWNTIYF. CDR3 DNA sequence: TGCAGTGCTAGTCCCCATGACCCCAGGGGTTGGTGGAACACCATATATTTT.

This sequence joins TRBV11-2 and TRBJ2-7; 14 positions match TRBD2. CDR1 and CDR2 (germline): SGHAT, FQNNGV. V was pared by 5 bases and J by 0 bases, with 12 bases of the junction left unmatched. The length of the CDR3 is 19 residues. Here the CDR3 DNA reads TGTGCCAGCAGCAAGGGGGGGGGACTAGCGGGAGTCCGCTCCTACGAGCAGTACTTC. Translated: CASSKGGGLAGVRSYEQYF.

The chain recombines TRBV5-1 with TRBJ2-3; perhaps TRBD2 as D (5 bases). V lost 3 bases and J 3 bases, leaving 17 bases between the germline ends. Germline V gene lookup returns CDR1 SGHRS and CDR2 YFSETQ. This CDR3 contains 16 residues. CDR3 loop: CASSYASGIETDTQYF. CDR3 nucleotide sequence: TGCGCCAGCAGCTACGCTTCGGGGATTGAAACAGATACGCAGTATTTT.

This clone was counted only a few times. The chain combines TRBV7-3 with TRBJ2-1; 7 bases are shared with TRBD2. The V and J ends lost 1 base and 6 bases, in that order; junction bases with no gene match: 9. Germline assignment: CDR1 SGHTA and CDR2 FQGTGA. The CDR3 sequence is 16 residues long. CDR3 sequence: CASSLMAGVGANEQFF. The DNA of the CDR3 is TGTGCCAGCAGCTTAATGGCGGGAGTAGGGGCCAATGAGCAGTTCTTC.

The rearrangement uses TRBV7-9 and TRBJ2-2, with D unclear. The germline gives CDR1 SEHNR, CDR2 FQNEAQ (reference sequence). This CDR3 is 14 amino acids long. With 6 bases removed from V and 5 bases from J, the gap between germline ends came to 13 bases. This CDR3 is CASSFPRVTGELFF. Written as DNA, the CDR3 is TGTGCCAGCAGTTTTCCCCGGGTGACCGGGGAGCTGTTTTTT.

V and J are TRBV5-1 and TRBJ1-5; D is perhaps TRBD1 (6 bases). This CDR3 spans 15 amino acids. The V gene's germline CDR1 is SGHRS and CDR2 YFSETQ. Trimming removed 4 bases at V and 3 bases at J, with 14 bases between. The CDR3 DNA follows: TGCGCCAGCAGCGTTGACGGACAGCCCAATCAGCCCCAGCATTTT. This translates into CASSVDGQPNQPQHF.